What follows is one TCR beta chain and its context. CDR3 size: 15 residues. Germline V gene sequence: CDR1 SGHDT, CDR2 YYEEEE. Trimming removed 4 bases at V and 2 bases at J, with 15 bases between. The entry originates in a study of blood T cell repertoires in COVID-19. Across the study: Nucleic acid was either cDNA or gDNA, and it came from T cells, B-cell-depleted T cells, or PBMCs.

Authors' processing steps: The authors estimated nucleated cell counts from reference gene primer amplification. Assay used: immunoSEQ multiplex PCR; TCRdb lists only in-frame clones, some missing. V and J calls and clone size are given by that table; D and trimming were obtained from the DNA. The data contain 70,000 or so clones, roughly four fifths of them seen just once; the ten biggest clones take up around 6%. J is TRBJ1-1 and V is TRBV5-6; tentative D call: TRBD1 (5 bases). The sequence derives from a woman aged 60-70 years with acute or convalescent COVID-19. The sample was peripheral blood. This CDR3 reads CASSKGLGLNTEAFF. DNA for the CDR3: TGTGCCAGCAGCAAGGGGCTGGGGCTCAACACTGAAGCTTTCTTT. Together with reference TRBV5-6 and TRBJ1-1, the CDR3 gives the full variable domain: DAGVTQSPTHLIKTRGQQVTLRCSPKSGHDTVSWYQQALGQGPQFIFQYYEEEERQRGNFPDRFSGHQFPNYSSELNVNALLLGDSALYLCASSKGLGLNTEAFFGQGTRLTVV.